The rows below give T cell receptor beta chains drawn from one sample of a study of blood T cell repertoires in COVID-19. Sequenced by immunoSEQ multiplex PCR; TCRdb stores in-frame clones only, minus some. This table holds 200,000 to 250,000 clones, about 87% found once. The sample was peripheral blood. The source is a man aged 25 to 40 with COVID-19, enrolled during active disease. The CDR3 runs from the conserved cysteine through the conserved F or W. The D gene is left open where the match is weak. Rows give clone size only sometimes, using once, few, many, or a class for an expanded clone.

.	TRBV9	TRBJ1-1	.	TGTGCCAGCAGCCCCCCACAGGGCGAAATTGAAGCTTTCTTT	CASSPPQGEIEAFF
TRBD1	TRBV5-6	TRBJ1-6	once	TGTGCCAGCAGTGTGGGACAGTATAATTCACCCCTCCACTTT	CASSVGQYNSPLHF
.	TRBV11-2	TRBJ2-7	.	TGTGCCAGCAGCTTAGTTGGGCCCTCCTACGAGCAGTACTTC	CASSLVGPSYEQYF
.	TRBV11-2	TRBJ1-3	.	TGTGCCAGCAGCTCCCAGGACTACGGAAACACCATATATTTT	CASSSQDYGNTIYF
.	TRBV28	TRBJ2-5	.	TGTGCCAGCAGAACCCCCTTCGAGATGGAGACCCAGTACTTC	CASRTPFEMETQYF
.	TRBV24-1	TRBJ1-1	once	TGTGCCACCAGTGACAGCCGGGGGGCGGCTGAAGCTTTCTTT	CATSDSRGAAEAFF
TRBD2	TRBV7-3	TRBJ2-5	.	TGTGCCAGCAGCTTAACCCTTACTAGCGCGGAGACCCAGTACTTC	CASSLTLTSAETQYF
.	TRBV7-9	TRBJ1-3	once	TGTGCCAGCAGCAAAAGCTACTCTGGAAACACCATATATTTT	CASSKSYSGNTIYF
.	TRBV12-3/TRBV12-4	TRBJ1-2	.	TGTGCCAGCAACTTTGCCCCAGAGGGCGGCTACACCTTC	CASNFAPEGGYTF
TRBD1	TRBV9	TRBJ1-2	few	TGTGCCAGCAGCCTTATAACAGGGGATTATGGCTACACCTTC	CASSLITGDYGYTF
.	TRBV5-6	TRBJ1-6	once	TGTGCCAGCAGCCCCTTTGCGGGGAGTGATTCACCCCTCCACTTT	CASSPFAGSDSPLHF
.	TRBV7-9	TRBJ1-2	.	TGTGCCAGCAGCTTAGAACGCCACCCACTACGGGGCTACACCTTC	CASSLERHPLRGYTF
.	TRBV2	TRBJ1-4	.	TGTGCCAGCAGCCACGAGGAACCTAATGAAAAACTGTTTTTT	CASSHEEPNEKLFF
TRBD1	TRBV7-8	TRBJ2-1	.	TGTGCCAGCAGCTTACGGGACAGGGTACACAATGAGCAGTTCTTC	CASSLRDRVHNEQFF
.	TRBV9	TRBJ1-1	.	TGTGCCAGCAGCGTCGGGGGGACCGCTGAAGCTTTCTTT	CASSVGGTAEAFF
.	TRBV29-1	TRBJ2-3	.	TGCAGCGTTGATTACGGGCGGGGAGCGGAATTAGATACGCAGTATTTT	CSVDYGRGAELDTQYF
TRBD1	TRBV25-1	TRBJ1-2	.	TGTGCCAGCAGTGACAATTACAGGGGCTCTCCCTACACCTTC	CASSDNYRGSPYTF
.	TRBV19	TRBJ1-1	few	TGTGCCAGTAGGACGCCCGGGTACACTGAAGCTTTCTTT	CASRTPGYTEAFF
.	TRBV6-2/TRBV6-3	TRBJ1-1	.	TGTGCCAGCAGTTACGAGTATGGGCAGGCGGCTTTCTTT	CASSYEYGQAAFF
.	TRBV10-2	TRBJ2-1	.	TGCGCCAGCAGTGAGTCTAGGGAGGCCTTGGGCAATGAGCAGTTCTTC	CASSESREALGNEQFF
TRBD1	TRBV7-2	TRBJ2-7	.	TGTGCCAGCAGCTCAGGGGGACAGGGTTACGAGCAGTACTTC	CASSSGGQGYEQYF
TRBD2	TRBV2	TRBJ2-7	.	TGTGCCAGCAACATAGCGGGGGGCTACGAGCAGTACTTC	CASNIAGGYEQYF
TRBD1	TRBV10-2	TRBJ1-1	.	TGCGCCAGCAGGCAGACAGGGGGCGGTTTTGAAGCTTTCTTT	CASRQTGGGFEAFF